The rows below give T cell receptor beta chains drawn from one sample of a study of CD8+ T cells in alopecia areata. The table came from immunoSEQ multiplex PCR; TCRdb's copy has only in-frame clones and leaves some out. The data hold some 190,000 clones, with 64% observed a single time. The sample was CD4+ T cells sorted from blood, taken around week 50, from a patient treated with tofacitinib. These receptors were taken from a human donor with alopecia areata. Both conserved end residues are part of each CDR3. D genes are given only for firm matches. Clone size is not always given. Where it is, it says once, few, many or a class for expanded clones.

J gene: TRBJ2-3; D gene: .; clone size: .; V gene: TRBV30; CDR3 length: 15; CDR3 DNA: TGTGCCTGGAGTTCGACAGCCCGCAACACAGATACGCAGTATTTT; CDR3 protein: CAWSSTARNTDTQYF
J gene: TRBJ2-1; D gene: .; clone size: few; V gene: TRBV5-1; CDR3 length: 16; CDR3 DNA: TGCGCCAGCAGCTTGGGCGGACGGATCTCCTACAATGAGCAGTTCTTC; CDR3 protein: CASSLGGRISYNEQFF
J gene: TRBJ2-2; D gene: .; clone size: .; V gene: TRBV2; CDR3 length: 15; CDR3 DNA: TGTGCCAGCAGTGAAGCCCCACGGGGCACCGGGGAGCTGTTTTTT; CDR3 protein: CASSEAPRGTGELFF
J gene: TRBJ2-2; D gene: .; clone size: .; V gene: TRBV2; CDR3 length: 11; CDR3 DNA: TGTGCCAGCAGAGGGGCCGGGGAGCTGTTTTTT; CDR3 protein: CASRGAGELFF
J gene: TRBJ1-2; D gene: .; clone size: once; V gene: TRBV30; CDR3 length: 11; CDR3 DNA: TGTGCCTGGAGTGATGGGAATGGCTACACCTTC; CDR3 protein: CAWSDGNGYTF
J gene: TRBJ2-2; D gene: .; clone size: .; V gene: TRBV6-1; CDR3 length: 14; CDR3 DNA: TGTGCCAGCAGTGCCAGTACGAACACCGGGGAGCTGTTTTTT; CDR3 protein: CASSASTNTGELFF
J gene: TRBJ1-1; D gene: TRBD1; clone size: .; V gene: TRBV29-1; CDR3 length: 14; CDR3 DNA: TGCAGCGTTTCGACAGGGGGCCCCAGCACTGAAGCTTTCTTT; CDR3 protein: CSVSTGGPSTEAFF
J gene: TRBJ1-2; D gene: TRBD1; clone size: .; V gene: TRBV27; CDR3 length: 13; CDR3 DNA: TGTGCCAGCACCATGCGGCAGGGGGGTGGCTACACCTTC; CDR3 protein: CASTMRQGGGYTF
J gene: TRBJ2-2; D gene: .; clone size: few; V gene: TRBV6-5; CDR3 length: 15; CDR3 DNA: TGTGCCAGCAGCCGTGACAGATACAACACCGGGGAGCTGTTTTTT; CDR3 protein: CASSRDRYNTGELFF
J gene: TRBJ2-5; D gene: TRBD2; clone size: many; V gene: TRBV11-2; CDR3 length: 15; CDR3 DNA: TGTGCCAGCAGCCTAAACCTGGCTAGCGGAGAGACCCAGTACTTC; CDR3 protein: CASSLNLASGETQYF
J gene: TRBJ2-1; D gene: .; clone size: .; V gene: TRBV11-2; CDR3 length: 13; CDR3 DNA: TGTGCCAGCAGCTTAGAACCAAACAATGAGCAGTTCTTC; CDR3 protein: CASSLEPNNEQFF
J gene: TRBJ2-3; D gene: .; clone size: .; V gene: TRBV10-3; CDR3 length: 19; CDR3 DNA: TGTGCCACCTACCCCAGGACTGGGGGTAATACACTAAGCACAGATACGCAGTATTTT; CDR3 protein: CATYPRTGGNTLSTDTQYF
J gene: TRBJ1-5; D gene: TRBD1; clone size: .; V gene: TRBV29-1; CDR3 length: 12; CDR3 DNA: TGCAGCGCTGGGACAGCTAATCAGCCCCAGCATTTT; CDR3 protein: CSAGTANQPQHF
J gene: TRBJ2-7; D gene: .; clone size: .; V gene: TRBV5-1; CDR3 length: 15; CDR3 DNA: TGCGCCAGCAGCCGAGAGGGGCAGGACGTCTACGAGCAGTACTTC; CDR3 protein: CASSREGQDVYEQYF
J gene: TRBJ2-1; D gene: .; clone size: .; V gene: TRBV11-3; CDR3 length: 13; CDR3 DNA: TGTGCCAGCAGCTTAGCTGAGCTCAATGAGCAGTTCTTC; CDR3 protein: CASSLAELNEQFF
J gene: TRBJ2-1; D gene: .; clone size: .; V gene: TRBV29-1; CDR3 length: 15; CDR3 DNA: TGCAGCGTTGGACAGCAACACTCCCTAGACAATGAGCAGTTCTTC; CDR3 protein: CSVGQQHSLDNEQFF
J gene: TRBJ1-2; D gene: TRBD1; clone size: .; V gene: TRBV30; CDR3 length: 13; CDR3 DNA: TGTGCCTGGAGTGTACAGGGGCTCGATGGCTACACCTTC; CDR3 protein: CAWSVQGLDGYTF
J gene: TRBJ2-6; D gene: .; clone size: few; V gene: TRBV7-2; CDR3 length: 14; CDR3 DNA: TGTGCCAGCAGCCCAGACTCTGGGGCCAACGTCCTGACTTTC; CDR3 protein: CASSPDSGANVLTF
J gene: TRBJ2-3; D gene: .; clone size: .; V gene: TRBV2; CDR3 length: 13; CDR3 DNA: TGTGCCAGCAGTGGTCGGGTTGGGGATACGCAGTATTTT; CDR3 protein: CASSGRVGDTQYF
J gene: TRBJ1-6; D gene: TRBD1; clone size: .; V gene: TRBV7-2; CDR3 length: 15; CDR3 DNA: TGTGCCAGCAGCCCCGGACAGGGTGCCTATTCACCCCTCCACTTT; CDR3 protein: CASSPGQGAYSPLHF
J gene: TRBJ2-3; D gene: .; clone size: few; V gene: TRBV29-1; CDR3 length: 12; CDR3 DNA: TGCAGCGTCGAGGGGGGGACAGATACGCAGTATTTT; CDR3 protein: CSVEGGTDTQYF
J gene: TRBJ2-5; D gene: .; clone size: .; V gene: TRBV30; CDR3 length: 11; CDR3 DNA: TGTGCCTGGGAACAGGGAGAGACCCAGTACTTC; CDR3 protein: CAWEQGETQYF
J gene: TRBJ1-1; D gene: .; clone size: .; V gene: TRBV10-3; CDR3 length: 11; CDR3 DNA: TGTGCCATCAACGACGACACTGAAGCTTTCTTT; CDR3 protein: CAINDDTEAFF
J gene: TRBJ2-1; D gene: TRBD2; clone size: .; V gene: TRBV11-3; CDR3 length: 15; CDR3 DNA: TGTGCCAGCAGGCCTAGCGGGGGGGCCTACAATGAGCAGTTCTTC; CDR3 protein: CASRPSGGAYNEQFF
J gene: TRBJ1-3; D gene: .; clone size: many; V gene: TRBV7-6; CDR3 length: 16; CDR3 DNA: TGTGCCAGCAGCTTAGCTGGCGGAAGCTCTGGAAACACCATATATTTT; CDR3 protein: CASSLAGGSSGNTIYF
J gene: TRBJ2-7; D gene: TRBD2; clone size: .; V gene: TRBV30; CDR3 length: 14; CDR3 DNA: TGTGCCTGGAGTGGGACTAGCGGGGGGTACGAGCAGTACTTC; CDR3 protein: CAWSGTSGGYEQYF
J gene: TRBJ1-2; D gene: .; clone size: once; V gene: TRBV7-3; CDR3 length: 13; CDR3 DNA: TGTGCCAGCAGCTTAGTTGGCGGGGGTGGCTACACCTTC; CDR3 protein: CASSLVGGGGYTF
J gene: TRBJ1-6; D gene: .; clone size: .; V gene: TRBV2; CDR3 length: 16; CDR3 DNA: TGTGCCAGCAGTTCCCTTTTGATTGGGCCCAATTCACCCCTCCACTTT; CDR3 protein: CASSSLLIGPNSPLHF
J gene: TRBJ2-1; D gene: .; clone size: .; V gene: TRBV20-1; CDR3 length: 11; CDR3 DNA: TGCAGTGCTAGTGTGCTAAATGAGCAGTTCTTC; CDR3 protein: CSASVLNEQFF
J gene: TRBJ2-7; D gene: .; clone size: .; V gene: TRBV6-5; CDR3 length: 11; CDR3 DNA: TGTGCCAGCGGCATCGAGTACGAGCAGTACTTC; CDR3 protein: CASGIEYEQYF
J gene: TRBJ2-4; D gene: .; clone size: .; V gene: TRBV4-3; CDR3 length: 14; CDR3 DNA: TGCGCCAGCAGCCAAGATCAAGGGGCGCACATTCAGTACTTC; CDR3 protein: CASSQDQGAHIQYF
J gene: TRBJ2-7; D gene: .; clone size: .; V gene: TRBV5-1; CDR3 length: 15; CDR3 DNA: TGCGCCAGCAGCTTTTCACAGGGATTTCATTACGAGCAGTACTTC; CDR3 protein: CASSFSQGFHYEQYF
J gene: TRBJ1-4; D gene: .; clone size: .; V gene: TRBV10-3; CDR3 length: 14; CDR3 DNA: TGTGCCATCAGTGACTACCCGAGTAATGAAAAACTGTTTTTT; CDR3 protein: CAISDYPSNEKLFF
J gene: TRBJ1-2; D gene: .; clone size: .; V gene: TRBV11-2; CDR3 length: 13; CDR3 DNA: TGTGCCAGCAGCTTACAGCATGGCTATGGCTACACCTTC; CDR3 protein: CASSLQHGYGYTF
J gene: TRBJ2-7; D gene: TRBD2; clone size: .; V gene: TRBV27; CDR3 length: 13; CDR3 DNA: TGTGCCAGCAGTTTACTAGCGGGGTACGAGCAGTACTTC; CDR3 protein: CASSLLAGYEQYF